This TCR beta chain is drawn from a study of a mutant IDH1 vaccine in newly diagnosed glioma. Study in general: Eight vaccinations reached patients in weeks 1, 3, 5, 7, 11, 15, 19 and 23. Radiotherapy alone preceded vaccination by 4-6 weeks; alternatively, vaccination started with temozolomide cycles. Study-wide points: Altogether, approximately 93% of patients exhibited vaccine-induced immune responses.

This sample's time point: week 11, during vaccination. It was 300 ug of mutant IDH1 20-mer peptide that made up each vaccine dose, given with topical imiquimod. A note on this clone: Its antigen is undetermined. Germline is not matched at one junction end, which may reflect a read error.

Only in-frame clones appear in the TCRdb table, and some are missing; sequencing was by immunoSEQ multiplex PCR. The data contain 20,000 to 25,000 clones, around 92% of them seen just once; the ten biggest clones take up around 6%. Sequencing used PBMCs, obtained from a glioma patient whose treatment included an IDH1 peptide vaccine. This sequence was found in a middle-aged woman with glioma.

The CDR3 is CASTWSGVKNF. In DNA form, the CDR3 reads TGTGCCAGCACCTGGTCGGGGGTCAAGAACTTC. The chain has TRBV6-1 and TRBJ2-5, with D maybe TRBD2 (6 bases). This CDR3 comprises 11 residues. The germline gives CDR1 MNHNS, CDR2 SASEGT.